What follows are 17 T cell receptor beta chains derived from one specimen sequenced in a study of CD8 T cells in ankylosing spondylitis (dated by TCRdb to about 2017). Library method: 5' RACE. Sequencing instrument: Illumina HiSeq 2500. The raw public data were reprocessed by TCRdb itself: fastp quality trimming at Q25, MiXCR clonotype calling, in-frame beta chains only. Duplicate CDR3 protein sequences are folded into a single record with the most common DNA and genes. The sample data list 200,000 to 300,000 distinct CDR3 sequences, and roughly 8.6% of these were observed just once. Over 6.5% of the sample is taken by the ten largest. The material sequenced was blood, either unsorted or a sorted T cell fraction (not recorded which). The receptor source for this set is a male donor with ankylosing spondylitis or in good health (not recorded which).

This clonotype was detected only a few times. This chain links TRBV29-1 with TRBJ2-7, with 10 bases fitting TRBD1. The CDR3 loop spans 13 amino acids. J gave up 7 bases and V 4 bases, and 7 bases lay outside the gene matches. Looked up from germline, CDR1 is SQVTM and CDR2 is ANQGSEA. The CDR3 reads CSVVGQGMREQYF. The DNA for the CDR3 is TGCAGCGTTGTGGGACAGGGGATGAGGGAGCAGTACTTC.

A few counts support this clonotype. The rearrangement links TRBV7-8 to TRBJ2-6; 7 bases map to TRBD1. Germline trimming cut 7 bases from V and 0 bases from J; bases unmatched to any gene: 15. Looked up from germline, CDR1 is SGHVS and CDR2 is FQNEAQ. The CDR3 spans 19 residues. CDR3 nucleotides: TGTGCCAGCACCCGGGACAGCCTGACCCCTTACTCTGGGGCCAACGTCCTGACTTTC. As protein: CASTRDSLTPYSGANVLTF.

CDR3 sequence reads: CASSQVPYSGEGAKNIQYF. In DNA form, the CDR3 reads TGTGCCAGCAGCCAAGTACCTTATTCTGGGGAGGGAGCCAAAAACATTCAGTACTTC. This chain connects TRBV4-2 to TRBJ2-4; 7 positions agree with TRBD2. The CDR3 loop spans 19 amino acids. CDR1 and CDR2 from the germline V gene are LGHNA and YNFKEQ. With 1 base clipped from V and 0 bases from J, the junction kept 12 bases outside the gene matches.

This clonotype was observed many times. The chain has TRBV27 and TRBJ1-3; possibly TRBD1 for D (5 bases). Germline V CDR1 and CDR2: MNHEY, SMNVEV (reference sequence). The CDR3 has 14 amino acids. The germline V and J ends were trimmed by 6 bases and 2 bases, with 11 bases remaining between them. CDR3 DNA sequence: TGTGCCAGCAGACGGGGGGAAGCTGGAAACACCATATATTTT. Amino acids: CASRRGEAGNTIYF.

This clonotype occurred many times. This sequence joins TRBV4-2 and TRBJ2-1; D is undetermined. CDR3 length equals 13 residues. With 0 bases removed from V and 7 bases from J, the gap between germline ends came to 7 bases. CDR1 is LGHNA, CDR2 YNFKEQ, per germline. CDR3 region: CASSQDSLNEQFF. CDR3 DNA: TGTGCCAGCAGCCAAGATAGCTTGAATGAGCAGTTCTTC.

This clonotype was recorded many times. The rearrangement joins TRBV7-3 to TRBJ1-1; D is possibly TRBD1 (5 bases). In germline, CDR1 is SGHTA, CDR2 FQGTGA. The V gene lost 5 bases and the J gene lost 4 bases, with 17 bases spanning the gap. The length of the CDR3 is 15 residues. The CDR3 nucleotides are TGTGCCAGCAGCCCTCAGACAGTGGCCGGCACTGAAGCTTTCTTT. Translation: CASSPQTVAGTEAFF. The whole variable domain, remainder taken from reference TRBV7-3 and TRBJ1-1, is GAGVSQTPSNKVTEKGKYVELRCDPISGHTALYWYRQSLGQGPEFLIYFQGTGAADDSGLPNDRFFAVRPEGSVSTLKIQRTERGDSAVYLCASSPQTVAGTEAFFGQGTRLTVV.

This clonotype came up many times. V gene TRBV4-3 combines with J gene TRBJ1-1; D is ambiguous. The CDR3 runs 15 residues. CDR1 is LGHNA, CDR2 YSLEER, per germline. Trimming stripped 0 bases from V and 1 base from J, with 9 bases between. The CDR3: CASSQDGLWNTEAFF. CDR3 nucleotide sequence: TGCGCCAGCAGCCAAGACGGACTCTGGAACACTGAAGCTTTCTTT.

This clonotype was seen at least ten times. The CDR3 spells CATSTSGRGNEQFF. The DNA of the CDR3 is TGCGCCACCTCGACTAGCGGGAGGGGGAATGAGCAGTTCTTC. The genes are TRBV5-1 and TRBJ2-1, with 14 bases that match TRBD2. J was trimmed by 7 bases and V by 9 bases; bases with no gene match: 6. Germline values: CDR1 SGHRS, CDR2 YFSETQ. The CDR3 extends over 14 amino acids.

This clonotype was seen many times. The CDR3 region has the DNA TGTGCCAGCAGCGTAGAACAGCAGGTTCGGAAGTTCTTC. It encodes CASSVEQQVRKFF. The rearrangement uses TRBV9 and TRBJ2-1, with no clear D. This CDR3 contains 13 residues. V was trimmed by 0 bases and J by 14 bases, leaving 15 bases between them. Germline V gene sequence: CDR1 SGDLS, CDR2 YYNGEE.

The table lists this clonotype with many counts. V and J are TRBV7-9 and TRBJ1-6; 9 bases line up with TRBD1. From germline, CDR1 is SEHNR and CDR2 FQNEAQ (reference sequence). Germline trimming cut 3 bases from V and 7 bases from J; bases unmatched to any gene: 1. The CDR3 is 14 amino acids. CDR3 residues: CASSFGQGNSPLHF. The CDR3, as DNA: TGTGCCAGCAGCTTTGGACAGGGGAATTCACCCCTCCACTTT. Complete variable domain (other parts from reference TRBV7-9 and TRBJ1-6): DTGVSQNPRHKITKRGQNVTFRCDPISEHNRLYWYRQTLGQGPEFLTYFQNEAQLEKSRLLSDRFSAERPKGSFSTLEIQRTEQGDSAMYLCASSFGQGNSPLHFGNGTRLTVT.

There are many counts of this clonotype. The junction departs from the called germline gene at one end, perhaps through a read error. CDR3 region: CASSSGQGDAF. In nucleotides, the CDR3 is TGTGCCAGCAGTTCCGGACAGGGTGACGCCTTC. The chain recombines TRBV12-3 or TRBV12-4 with TRBJ1-2, with 8 nucleotides matching TRBD1. This CDR3 contains 11 residues.

This clonotype was counted at least ten times. The chain combines TRBV6-5 with TRBJ2-5; TRBD1 is a possible D gene (5 bases). CDR1 is MNHEY, CDR2 SVGAGI, per germline. This CDR3 spans 15 amino acids. Trimming stripped 3 bases from V and 1 base from J, with 12 bases between. The CDR3 DNA sequence: TGTGCCAGCAGTTATACAGGTGGCTCCCAAGAGACCCAGTACTTC. As protein: CASSYTGGSQETQYF.

Ten or more counts support this clonotype. The gene calls are TRBV10-3 and TRBJ1-1; 11 bases are shared with TRBD1. Trimming at V came to 6 bases and at J to 1 base, leaving 7 bases not matched to a gene. Germline CDR1 and CDR2: ENHRY and SYGVKD. The CDR3 spans 16 residues. Written as DNA, the CDR3 is TGTGCCATCAGAACGGGGGACAGGGGGTCGAACACTGAAGCTTTCTTT. This codes for CAIRTGDRGSNTEAFF.

This clonotype was counted ten times or more. The V call is TRBV12-3 or TRBV12-4, the J call TRBJ2-2, with 7 positions matching TRBD1. The CDR3 is 14 residues long. Trimming at V came to 5 bases and at J to 5 bases, leaving 5 bases not matched to a gene. The CDR3 spells CASSRQGGTGELFF. DNA of the CDR3: TGTGCCAGCAGTCGACAGGGTGGGACCGGGGAGCTGTTTTTT.

This clonotype was counted at least ten times. The chain links TRBV18 to TRBJ2-3, with D perhaps TRBD1 (5 bases). This CDR3 contains 15 residues. Trimming cost V 6 bases and J 2 bases, with 15 bases left between them. Germline values: CDR1 KGHSH, CDR2 LQKENI. CDR3 in DNA: TGTGCCAGCTCGCCCCAGGGCCATGACACAGATACGCAGTATTTT. The encoded protein is CASSPQGHDTDTQYF.

At least ten counts were recorded for this clonotype. The rearrangement joins TRBV24-1 to TRBJ2-3; 9 bases are shared with TRBD1. The length of the CDR3 is 16 residues. V shed 5 bases, J shed 4 bases, and the junction held 9 bases outside the gene matches. The V gene's germline CDR1 is KGHDR and CDR2 SFDVKD. The CDR3 protein is CATSGNPGQGADTQYF. In nucleotides, the CDR3 is TGTGCCACCAGTGGTAATCCGGGACAGGGCGCAGATACGCAGTATTTT.

This clonotype came up many times. This chain joins TRBV5-1 and TRBJ2-1, with 9 bases matching TRBD1. The CDR3 is made up of 15 amino acids. Trimming removed 3 bases from V and 3 bases from J; junction bases left unmatched: 4. Germline V gene lookup returns CDR1 SGHRS and CDR2 YFSETQ. The CDR3 here is CASSSGQGIYNEQFF. The CDR3 DNA is TGCGCCAGCAGCTCCGGACAGGGGATCTACAATGAGCAGTTCTTC.